Below, 13 T cell receptor beta chains from the same sample are listed, as sequenced in a study of blood T cell repertoires in COVID-19. Profiling relied on immunoSEQ multiplex PCR, and the TCRdb table lists in-frame clones only, not all of them. The table records 430,000 or so clones, approximately 90% of them present only once. Material for sequencing was peripheral blood. Every receptor here comes from a young man with COVID-19, enrolled during active disease.

The rearrangement joins TRBV3-1 (or the pseudogene TRBV3-2) to TRBJ2-2, with TRBD1 as a possible D gene (5 bases). Germline V gene data show CDR1 as LGHDT and CDR2 as YNNKEL (reference sequence). The V and J ends lost 0 bases and 4 bases respectively, with 6 bases between them. CDR3 length: 14 amino acids. CDR3 bases: TGTGCCAGCAGCCAAGACAGGGTCACCGGGGAGCTGTTTTTT. Its translation is CASSQDRVTGELFF.

The chain links TRBV27 to TRBJ2-2; perhaps TRBD2 as D (5 bases). Germline V gene sequence: CDR1 MNHEY, CDR2 SMNVEV (reference sequence). Trimming stripped 6 bases from V and 5 bases from J, with 19 bases between. The CDR3 is made up of 16 amino acids. This CDR3 reads CASSDLAGLGTGELFF. CDR3 coding DNA: TGTGCCAGCAGCGACCTGGCTGGACTGGGTACCGGGGAGCTGTTTTTT.

V gene TRBV6-5 combines with J gene TRBJ2-2; TRBD2 agrees at 8 bases. Germline CDR1 is MNHEY and CDR2 is SVGAGI. Trimming at V came to 2 bases and at J to 6 bases, leaving 8 bases not matched to a gene. CDR3 size: 16 residues. The CDR3: CASSYTILAVAGELFF. Here the CDR3 DNA reads TGTGCCAGCAGTTACACGATACTAGCGGTGGCCGGGGAGCTGTTTTTT.

The genes are TRBV6-1 and TRBJ2-5; TRBD1 aligns across 11 bases. CDR3 length: 15 residues. Germline CDR1 reads MNHNS; CDR2 reads SASEGT. J lost 5 bases, V lost 2 bases, and 4 bases had no gene match. This chain's CDR3 is CASSEPDRGRETQYF. The CDR3 DNA reads as TGTGCCAGCAGTGAACCGGACAGGGGGCGGGAGACCCAGTACTTC.

The chain employs TRBV29-1 and TRBJ1-1; 10 bases align to TRBD1. Germline CDR1 is SQVTM and CDR2 is ANQGSEA. This CDR3 has 16 residues. Losses at the gene ends were 6 bases for V and 1 base for J; bases not matched to a gene: 11. The CDR3 sequence: CSVDRDRGFWNTEAFF. The DNA of the CDR3 is TGCAGCGTAGACCGGGACAGGGGTTTTTGGAACACTGAAGCTTTCTTT.

The gene calls are TRBV11-3 and TRBJ2-2, with D tentatively TRBD2 (6 bases). Germline V CDR1 and CDR2: SGHNT, YENEEA. This CDR3 is 16 amino acids long. V was trimmed by 5 bases and J by 4 bases, leaving 17 bases between them. CDR3 DNA sequence: TGTGCCAGCAGCGCGACACCCGGGACTCTCACCGGGGAGCTGTTTTTT. Translating it yields CASSATPGTLTGELFF.

V gene TRBV5-1 combines with J gene TRBJ1-1, with 8 positions matching TRBD1. CDR3 length: 16 residues. V gave up 0 bases and J gave up 0 bases; unmatched junction bases: 4. The germline V gene has CDR1 SGHRS and CDR2 YFSETQ. The CDR3 here is CASSLGDRMVNTEAFF. Here the CDR3 DNA reads TGCGCCAGCAGCTTGGGGGACAGGATGGTGAACACTGAAGCTTTCTTT.

The rearrangement links TRBV6-5 to TRBJ1-2; TRBD1 is a possible D gene (6 bases). Deletions cut 4 bases from V and 4 bases from J, with 10 bases between. From germline, CDR1 is MNHEY and CDR2 SVGAGI. This CDR3 is 13 amino acids long. CDR3 coding DNA: TGTGCCAGCAGTTTGACAGGCGCCTATGGCTACACCTTC. It specifies CASSLTGAYGYTF.

V is TRBV5-1 and J is TRBJ2-1; TRBD2 matches at 8 bases. The germline V gene encodes CDR1 SGHRS and CDR2 YFSETQ. Unmatched junction bases numbered 10, after V lost 5 bases and J lost 9 bases. CDR3 length: 14 residues. CDR3 in DNA: TGCGCCAGCAGTCGGACGGGAGGGCCCCTTGAGCAGTTCTTC. This encodes CASSRTGGPLEQFF. Based on the CDR3 plus reference TRBV5-1 and TRBJ2-1, the full variable domain is KAGVTQTPRYLIKTRGQQVTLSCSPISGHRSVSWYQQTPGQGLQFLFEYFSETQRNKGNFPGRFSGRQFSNSRSEMNVSTLELGDSALYLCASSRTGGPLEQFFGPGTRLTVL.

The chain couples TRBV27 to TRBJ2-1, with TRBD2 matching over 11 bases. Germline CDR1 reads MNHEY; CDR2 reads SMNVEV (reference sequence). V trimming: 6 bases; J trimming: 4 bases; junction bases outside the gene matches: 8. The CDR3 extends over 16 amino acids. The CDR3 DNA follows: TGTGCCAGCAGCCCGACTAGCGGGAAGGATTACAATGAGCAGTTCTTC. Residues: CASSPTSGKDYNEQFF.

J is TRBJ2-2 and V is TRBV5-1; the D gene is possibly TRBD2 (5 bases). This CDR3 spans 16 amino acids. CDR1 is SGHRS, CDR2 YFSETQ, per germline. V gave up 4 bases and J gave up 0 bases, with 13 bases separating them. The CDR3 DNA reads as TGCGCCAGCAGCCCCAGATGGGAGTCGAACACCGGGGAGCTGTTTTTT. This sequence encodes CASSPRWESNTGELFF.

This chain links TRBV10-3 with TRBJ2-7; D is possibly TRBD1 (7 bases). V was clipped by 3 bases and J by 1 base, with 13 bases between them. CDR1 is ENHRY and CDR2 is SYGVKD in the germline V gene. CDR3 size: 15 residues. CDR3 amino acids: CAISDPGGRSYEQYF. The CDR3 DNA reads as TGTGCCATCAGTGATCCAGGGGGGCGATCCTACGAGCAGTACTTC.

This sequence joins TRBV6-2 or TRBV6-3 and TRBJ2-3; 8 nucleotides align to TRBD2. The CDR3 extends over 18 amino acids. V trimming: 2 bases; J trimming: 2 bases; junction bases outside the gene matches: 12. Germline V CDR1 and CDR2: MNHEY, SVGEGT. The CDR3 protein is CASSYPVGRGDLTDTQYF. CDR3 DNA sequence: TGTGCCAGCAGTTACCCGGTAGGGCGGGGGGACCTCACAGATACGCAGTATTTT.